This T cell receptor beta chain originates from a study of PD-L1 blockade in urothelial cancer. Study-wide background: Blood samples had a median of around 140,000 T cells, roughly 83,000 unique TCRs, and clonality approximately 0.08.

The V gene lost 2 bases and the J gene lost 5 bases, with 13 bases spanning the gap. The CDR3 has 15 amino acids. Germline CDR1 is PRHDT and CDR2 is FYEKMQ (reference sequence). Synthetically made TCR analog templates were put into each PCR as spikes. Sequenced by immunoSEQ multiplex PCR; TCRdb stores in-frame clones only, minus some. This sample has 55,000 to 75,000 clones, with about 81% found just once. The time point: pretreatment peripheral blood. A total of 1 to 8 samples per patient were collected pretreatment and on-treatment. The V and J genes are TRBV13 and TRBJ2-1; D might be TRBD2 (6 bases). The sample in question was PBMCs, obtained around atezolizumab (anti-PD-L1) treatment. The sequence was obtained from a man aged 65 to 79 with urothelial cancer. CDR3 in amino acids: CASSLLRGNNNEQFF. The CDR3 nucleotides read TGTGCCAGCAGCTTACTTCGGGGGAATAACAATGAGCAGTTCTTC.